What follows are 30 T cell receptor beta chains derived from one specimen sequenced in a study of OX40 agonist ivuxolimab in advanced cancers. TCRdb's copy holds only in-frame clones and misses some; the assay was immunoSEQ multiplex PCR. The profile shows 92,000 or so clones, more than 80% of them singletons. The sequenced sample was CD4+ or CD8+ T cells sorted from blood, obtained in a trial of the OX40 agonist ivuxolimab. The source is an adult with an advanced solid tumor such as melanoma, head and neck, liver or kidney cancer.

The chain recombines TRBV10-3 with TRBJ2-7; possible D gene TRBD1, 6 bases. This CDR3 has 12 residues. The ends were cut back, 5 bases at V and 6 bases at J, with 11 bases in the middle. Germline V CDR1 and CDR2: ENHRY, SYGVKD. CDR3 DNA sequence: TGTGCCATCAGTCCACAGGGTAGCGAGCAGTACTTC. Protein: CAISPQGSEQYF.

The CDR3 DNA sequence: TGTGCCATCAAACAGGAACTTAACGCGAACACCGGGGAGCTGTTTTTT. Encoded protein: CAIKQELNANTGELFF. V is TRBV10-3 and J is TRBJ2-2; weak D call: TRBD1 (5 bases). V lost 7 bases to trimming and J lost 0 bases, with 15 bases between them. Germline V gene lookup returns CDR1 ENHRY and CDR2 SYGVKD. CDR3 length: 16 residues.

This rearrangement joins TRBV7-6 to TRBJ1-5, with D hard to call. Looked up from germline, CDR1 is SGHVS and CDR2 is FNYEAQ. The CDR3 runs to 15 residues. Trimming removed 1 base from V and 2 bases from J, with 9 bases in between. The CDR3 reads CASSLDPGGNQPQHF. The CDR3 coding sequence is TGTGCCAGCAGCTTAGACCCCGGGGGCAATCAGCCCCAGCATTTT.

For this clone: One junction end disagrees with the germline gene, perhaps due to a read error. This rearrangement joins TRBV9 to TRBJ2-1; no clear D. The germline V gene encodes CDR1 SGDLS and CDR2 YYNGEE. The CDR3 has 16 residues. The CDR3 DNA follows: TGTGCCAGCAGCCTTTCGACTTCTCCCGCCTATAATGAGCAGTTCTTC. Translation: CASSLSTSPAYNEQFF. The full variable domain, rest sourced from reference TRBV9 and TRBJ2-1, is DSGVTQTPKHLITATGQRVTLRCSPRSGDLSVYWYQQSLDQGLQFLIQYYNGEERAKGNILERFSAQQFPDLHSELNLSSLELGDSALYFCASSLSTSPAYNEQFFGPGTRLTVL.

The chain combines TRBV18 with TRBJ2-1; tentatively, D is TRBD1 (6 bases). The germline V gene has CDR1 KGHSH and CDR2 LQKENI. The CDR3 is made up of 16 amino acids. The V end was cut by 6 bases, the J end by 1 base, with 16 bases between. The CDR3 DNA sequence: TGTGCCAGCTCCCCAGGATCACAGGGTTCCTACAATGAGCAGTTCTTC. It encodes CASSPGSQGSYNEQFF. The variable domain in full, with the rest retrieved from reference TRBV18 and TRBJ2-1, is NAGVMQNPRHLVRRRGQEARLRCSPMKGHSHVYWYRQLPEEGLKFMVYLQKENIIDESGMPKERFSAEFPKEGPSILRIQQVVRGDSAAYFCASSPGSQGSYNEQFFGPGTRLTVL.

This clone was counted a few times. The V and J genes are TRBV6-5 and TRBJ2-7; 8 nucleotides match TRBD1. Germline V gene data show CDR1 as MNHEY and CDR2 as SVGAGI. There are 15 residues in the CDR3. Trimming removed 6 bases from V and 3 bases from J; junction bases left unmatched: 10. DNA for the CDR3: TGTGCCAGCAGAACGACCGGGACAGGAGACTACGAGCAGTACTTC. It codes for CASRTTGTGDYEQYF.

V is TRBV18 and J is TRBJ2-7, with a possible D match to TRBD2 (6 bases). Germline V gene lookup returns CDR1 KGHSH and CDR2 LQKENI. This CDR3 has 15 amino acids. The germline V and J ends were trimmed by 3 bases and 1 base, with 13 bases remaining between them. The CDR3 reads CASSPQGGGSYEQYF. The DNA of the CDR3 is TGTGCCAGCTCACCTCAGGGTGGGGGGTCCTACGAGCAGTACTTC.

V usage is TRBV9 and J usage is TRBJ2-7; no definite D call. V was trimmed by 4 bases and J by 3 bases, leaving 11 bases between them. The CDR3 is made up of 13 amino acids. CDR1 is SGDLS, CDR2 YYNGEE, per germline. The CDR3: CASSRALHYEQYF. The CDR3, as DNA: TGTGCCAGCAGCAGGGCACTCCACTACGAGCAGTACTTC.

This clone showed up just once. Distinct nucleotide sequences in the sample also encode this CDR3. The rearrangement links TRBV7-2 to TRBJ2-3; D might be TRBD2 (6 bases). Germline CDR1 and CDR2: SGHTA and FQGNSA. This CDR3 region has 13 residues. Trimming shortened V by 6 bases and J by 1 base, and 8 bases separated the two germline ends. The CDR3 DNA reads TGTGCCAGCAGTTCGGGGGGCACAGATACGCAGTATTTT. Translation gives CASSSGGTDTQYF.

This clone was picked up one time. The genes are TRBV2 and TRBJ1-4, with a weak D call TRBD1 (6 bases). V shed 9 bases and J shed 4 bases, with 15 bases lying between them. Germline CDR1 reads SNHLY; CDR2 reads FYNNEI. CDR3 length: 14 residues. In DNA, the CDR3 is TGTGCCAGTCAAAGGGGGTGGGGTAATGAAAAACTGTTTTTT. Residues: CASQRGWGNEKLFF.

This clone appeared once. The CDR3 loop reads CASSSQTSGGTDTQYF. CDR3 DNA sequence: TGCGCCAGCAGCTCCCAAACTAGCGGGGGCACAGATACGCAGTATTTT. The rearrangement joins TRBV5-1 to TRBJ2-3; 10 bases fit TRBD2. This CDR3 has 16 residues. Germline V gives CDR1 SGHRS, CDR2 YFSETQ. The V segment lost 3 bases and the J segment 1 base; nucleotides outside the gene matches: 5.

The gene calls are TRBV18 and TRBJ1-5, with D perhaps matching TRBD1 (6 bases). The CDR3 is 13 amino acids. In germline, CDR1 is KGHSH, CDR2 LQKENI. The V and J ends lost 3 bases and 5 bases respectively, with 8 bases between them. The CDR3 nucleotides are TGTGCCAGCTCACCCGGACAGCATCAGCCCCAGCATTTT. Translation gives CASSPGQHQPQHF.

This clone has just a few counts. CDR3: CAISAGTGANVLTF. DNA for the CDR3: TGTGCCATCAGTGCAGGGACTGGGGCCAACGTCCTGACTTTC. The chain couples TRBV10-3 to TRBJ2-6; weak D call: TRBD1 (5 bases). Between the trimmed V and J ends, which lost 4 bases and 2 bases, there was a span of 6 bases. Germline-derived CDR1 and CDR2 are ENHRY and SYGVKD. The CDR3 contains 14 residues.

This chain joins TRBV7-9 and TRBJ2-3, with D perhaps matching TRBD2 (6 bases). This CDR3 is built from 19 residues. Trimming cost V 6 bases and J 2 bases, with 27 bases left between them. The germline V gene has CDR1 SEHNR and CDR2 FQNEAQ (reference sequence). The CDR3 region has the DNA TGTGCCAGCAGGCTTCCGGGCACGGGGCGGAGGGCTATCACAGATACGCAGTATTTT. It is translated as CASRLPGTGRRAITDTQYF. Full variable domain (missing parts from reference TRBV7-9 and TRBJ2-3): DTGVSQNPRHKITKRGQNVTFRCDPISEHNRLYWYRQTLGQGPEFLTYFQNEAQLEKSRLLSDRFSAERPKGSFSTLEIQRTEQGDSAMYLCASRLPGTGRRAITDTQYFGPGTRLTVL.

J is TRBJ2-7 and V is TRBV14; D ambiguous. V was shortened by 0 bases and J by 7 bases, with 13 bases between the two germline ends. CDR3 length equals 14 residues. CDR1 is SGHDN, CDR2 FVKESK, per germline. CDR3 region: CASSQDRWRLEQYF. CDR3 in DNA: TGTGCCAGCAGCCAAGATCGGTGGCGTTTAGAGCAGTACTTC.

This chain uses TRBV5-1 with TRBJ2-7, with TRBD1 matching 7 bases. The CDR3 contains 11 residues. With 4 bases clipped from V and 6 bases from J, the junction kept 1 base outside the gene matches. The V gene's germline CDR1 is SGHRS and CDR2 YFSETQ. CDR3: CASSPGGEQYF. The CDR3 nucleotides are TGCGCCAGCAGCCCAGGGGGCGAGCAGTACTTC.

The CDR3 nucleotides are TGTGCCAGCAGCTTCAGCGGCTCTGGGGCCAACGTCCTGACTTTC. It yields the protein CASSFSGSGANVLTF. The V gene is TRBV7-2, the J gene TRBJ2-6; D might be TRBD2 (5 bases). V lost 3 bases and J lost 0, with 6 bases in between. The CDR3 has 15 amino acids. Germline V lookup: CDR1 SGHTA, CDR2 FQGNSA.

The CDR3 nucleotides read TGCGCCAGCAGCTTGGACAGGGGGGCAGATACGCAGTATTTT. As protein: CASSLDRGADTQYF. The chain combines TRBV5-1 with TRBJ2-3; 8 bases line up with TRBD1. CDR3 size: 14 residues. Germline V gene lookup returns CDR1 SGHRS and CDR2 YFSETQ. V was clipped by 0 bases and J by 4 bases; unmatched bases: 1.

The rearrangement joins TRBV29-1 to TRBJ2-7; D is undetermined. Trimming removed 7 bases from V and 3 bases from J, with 7 bases in between. The germline V gene has CDR1 SQVTM and CDR2 ANQGSEA. This CDR3 has 10 residues. The CDR3 DNA follows: TGCAGCGGCGACCTCTACGAGCAGTACTTC. Residues: CSGDLYEQYF.

The DNA of the CDR3 is TGTGCCAGCTCACCACCGGACAGGGTAGGCTACACCTTC. Translated: CASSPPDRVGYTF. The rearrangement uses TRBV18 and TRBJ1-2, with TRBD1 matching over 8 bases. The V segment lost 0 bases and the J segment 8 bases; nucleotides outside the gene matches: 2. The CDR3 runs 13 residues. Germline V gene data show CDR1 as KGHSH and CDR2 as LQKENI.

The rearrangement joins TRBV10-3 to TRBJ1-1; D gene uncertain. CDR1 is ENHRY, CDR2 SYGVKD, per germline. CDR3 length equals 12 residues. Trimming took 0 bases from V and 8 from J, leaving 7 bases between them. Here the CDR3 reads CAISESRVEAFF. For the CDR3, the DNA is TGTGCCATCAGTGAGTCGAGAGTCGAAGCTTTCTTT.

This clone was counted a few times. The V and J genes are TRBV6-1 and TRBJ1-1; no clear D gene. This CDR3 region has 15 residues. The germline CDR1 and CDR2 sequences are MNHNS and SASEGT. V was clipped by 2 bases and J by 0 bases, with 10 bases between them. The CDR3 protein is CASSESGVMNTEAFF. DNA for the CDR3: TGTGCCAGCAGTGAATCCGGAGTTATGAACACTGAAGCTTTCTTT.

The chain uses TRBV6-6 and TRBJ1-1; D call uncertain. Trimming removed 5 bases at V and 4 bases at J, with 11 bases between. The CDR3 spans 13 residues. In germline, CDR1 is MNHNY, CDR2 SVGAGI (reference sequence). CDR3 nucleotide sequence: TGTGCCAGCAGTCCTGACGGCGGCACTGAAGCTTTCTTT. Its translation: CASSPDGGTEAFF.

This clone was counted between two and nine times. At the DNA level, this CDR3 is encoded by other sequences in the same sample as well. The chain couples TRBV30 to TRBJ1-2, with TRBD1 as a possible D gene (6 bases). This CDR3 is built from 13 residues. V lost 3 bases and J 2 bases, leaving 10 bases between the germline ends. Germline lookup yields CDR1 GTSNPN and CDR2 SVGIG (reference sequence). CDR3 amino acids: CAWRRGRNYGYTF. CDR3 sequence (DNA): TGTGCCTGGAGGCGGGGGCGCAACTATGGCTACACCTTC.

The CDR3: CARQAHYGYTF. The CDR3, as DNA: TGTGCCCGGCAGGCCCACTATGGCTACACCTTC. J is TRBJ1-2 and V is TRBV7-9; D is unclear. V was cut by 11 bases and J by 3 bases, with 10 bases left in between. CDR1 and CDR2 (germline): SEHNR, FQNEAQ (reference sequence). CDR3 length equals 11 residues.

The chain is built from TRBV6-6 and TRBJ1-1; TRBD1 agrees at 7 bases. V dropped 10 bases and J dropped 0; count of bases not matched to a gene: 2. Germline CDR1 reads MNHNY; CDR2 reads SVGAGI (reference sequence). The CDR3 runs to 12 residues. The CDR3 region has the DNA TGTGCCACAGGGACAGTGAACACTGAAGCTTTCTTT. Translation gives CATGTVNTEAFF.

The V call is TRBV29-1, the J call TRBJ1-1; perhaps TRBD1 as D (5 bases). Germline CDR1 is SQVTM and CDR2 is ANQGSEA. This CDR3 is built from 13 residues. The V gene lost 7 bases and the J gene lost 6 bases, with 18 bases spanning the gap. The CDR3 coding sequence is TGCAGCGCAGCACCCCCAGGGTCGTCTGAAGCTTTCTTT. It translates to CSAAPPGSSEAFF.

This clone was seen more than once but under ten times. This CDR3 is CASRKRGRVDEQFF. CDR3 DNA sequence: TGTGCCAGCAGAAAAAGGGGAAGGGTCGATGAGCAGTTCTTC. The V and J genes are TRBV27 and TRBJ2-1; maybe TRBD1 (5 bases). Germline V lookup: CDR1 MNHEY, CDR2 SMNVEV (reference sequence). V was pared by 6 bases and J by 8 bases, with 17 bases between. The CDR3 loop spans 14 amino acids.

V usage is TRBV12-5 and J usage is TRBJ2-3, with D unclear. Germline CDR1 is LGHNT and CDR2 is FRNRAP. V lost 7 bases and J 0 bases, leaving 11 bases between the germline ends. The CDR3 is 14 residues long. The CDR3 DNA follows: TGTGCTAGTGTTGGATTAGGGAGCACAGATACGCAGTATTTT. Its translation: CASVGLGSTDTQYF.

V usage is TRBV19 and J usage is TRBJ2-3; TRBD1 matches at 7 bases. The CDR3 is made up of 13 amino acids. Germline assignment: CDR1 LNHDA and CDR2 SQIVND (reference sequence). J lost 3 bases, V lost 9 bases, and 6 bases had no gene match. CDR3 sequence: CASRLQGTDTQYF. The CDR3 DNA reads TGTGCCAGCCGACTACAGGGGACAGATACGCAGTATTTT. Together with reference TRBV19 and TRBJ2-3, the CDR3 gives the full variable domain: DGGITQSPKYLFRKEGQNVTLSCEQNLNHDAMYWYRQDPGQGLRLIYYSQIVNDFQKGDIAEGYSVSREKKESFPLTVTSAQKNPTAFYLCASRLQGTDTQYFGPGTRLTVL.